The sequence of this T cell receptor (beta chain) was determined in a study of blood T cell repertoires in COVID-19 (dated by TCRdb to about 2020). For context, the study as a whole: Samples from collaborators originated in the United States, Italy and Spain and spanned both the acute and convalescent phases of COVID-19. The prospective study material was composed of cDNA or gDNA derived from T cells, B-cell-depleted T cells, or PBMCs. Deeply sampled blood TCRbeta repertoires from subjects exposed to, actively infected with, or recovered from COVID-19 were included in the dataset. A freely available public database, intended as a resource for researchers studying the immune response to SARS-CoV-2, is where the repertoires were released. Samples came from the ongoing ImmuneRACE study (first 160 participants) plus 1,254 subjects from 6 global collaborators. A de-identified subject ID, COVID-19 status, age in years and sex were almost always included in the sample metadata. Where available, HLA class I and class II types were taken from metadata supplied by the sample provider and were not determined by assay-based typing. Broad study findings and their caveats: The quantity of clinical and demographic metadata differed by source and by participant and was supplied without curation.

In regard to this clone: It lacks a known antigen. The sample holds no much larger clone one base away, and base qualities are not on file.

TCRbeta CDR3 regions were amplified from genomic DNA by means of the immunoSEQ Assay, a bias-controlled multiplex PCR. Under the source paper's analysis protocol: Nucleated cell counts per sample were estimated from amplification of reference gene primers within the assay. Sequence reads were collapsed and filtered to measure the absolute abundance of every unique TCRbeta CDR3 rearrangement. For each sample, productive Simpson clonality was calculated by taking the square root of Simpson's diversity index across productive rearrangements. In TCRdb, the immuneACCESS table is reduced to in-frame sequences with V and J assigned. These tables do not hold every clone; where another copy was compared, an unresolved V gene accounts for under half, and the others remain unexplained. V, J and clone size derive from that table, while D and trimming were established from the DNA sequence. Present in this sample are some 7,700 clones, approximately 88% of which were seen just once. The biggest ten clones account for 9.9% of the sample.

V is cut by 2 bases and J by 1 base, and the space between the germline ends is 5 bases. The CDR3, cysteine through phenylalanine, is 13 amino acids long. This entry keeps only the CDR3 DNA: 39 bases, framed from base 1. Based on the germline V gene (reference sequence), the CDR1 and CDR2 sequences are SEHNR and FQNEAQ. The collaborating institutions used their own protocols to collect whole blood in K2EDTA tubes. Collaborator samples were shipped for TCRbeta analysis as frozen whole blood, isolated PBMCs, or DNA extracted from either sample type. The chain is encoded by TRBV7-9 joined to TRBJ1-1; a confident D gene designation cannot be given. The sequencing sample was made of peripheral blood. The clonotype was recovered from a human donor in a cohort sampled during active COVID-19. The CDR3 protein: CASSLRPNTEAFF. The bases read TGTGCCAGCAGCTTACGTCCGAACACTGAAGCTTTCTTT.